This TCR beta chain originates from a study of shared T cell receptors in the human thymus. Here immunoSEQ multiplex PCR was the method, and the copy in TCRdb shows in-frame clones only, minus some. The sample lists over 350,000 clones, around 93% occurring once. V lost 9 bases and J lost 5, with 22 bases in between. The CDR3 totals 15 residues. This clone has only one observation. Sequenced material: thymocytes. This chain links TRBV23-1 with TRBJ2-5; D tentatively fits TRBD1 or TRBD2 (6 bases each). TRBV23-1 qualifies as an ORF whose function is uncertain. The TCR originated in a human donor. CDR3 DNA: TGCGCCAGTTCTGAGGGGGGCGTCCGGGTTGAGACCCAGTACTTC. This translates into CASSEGGVRVETQYF.